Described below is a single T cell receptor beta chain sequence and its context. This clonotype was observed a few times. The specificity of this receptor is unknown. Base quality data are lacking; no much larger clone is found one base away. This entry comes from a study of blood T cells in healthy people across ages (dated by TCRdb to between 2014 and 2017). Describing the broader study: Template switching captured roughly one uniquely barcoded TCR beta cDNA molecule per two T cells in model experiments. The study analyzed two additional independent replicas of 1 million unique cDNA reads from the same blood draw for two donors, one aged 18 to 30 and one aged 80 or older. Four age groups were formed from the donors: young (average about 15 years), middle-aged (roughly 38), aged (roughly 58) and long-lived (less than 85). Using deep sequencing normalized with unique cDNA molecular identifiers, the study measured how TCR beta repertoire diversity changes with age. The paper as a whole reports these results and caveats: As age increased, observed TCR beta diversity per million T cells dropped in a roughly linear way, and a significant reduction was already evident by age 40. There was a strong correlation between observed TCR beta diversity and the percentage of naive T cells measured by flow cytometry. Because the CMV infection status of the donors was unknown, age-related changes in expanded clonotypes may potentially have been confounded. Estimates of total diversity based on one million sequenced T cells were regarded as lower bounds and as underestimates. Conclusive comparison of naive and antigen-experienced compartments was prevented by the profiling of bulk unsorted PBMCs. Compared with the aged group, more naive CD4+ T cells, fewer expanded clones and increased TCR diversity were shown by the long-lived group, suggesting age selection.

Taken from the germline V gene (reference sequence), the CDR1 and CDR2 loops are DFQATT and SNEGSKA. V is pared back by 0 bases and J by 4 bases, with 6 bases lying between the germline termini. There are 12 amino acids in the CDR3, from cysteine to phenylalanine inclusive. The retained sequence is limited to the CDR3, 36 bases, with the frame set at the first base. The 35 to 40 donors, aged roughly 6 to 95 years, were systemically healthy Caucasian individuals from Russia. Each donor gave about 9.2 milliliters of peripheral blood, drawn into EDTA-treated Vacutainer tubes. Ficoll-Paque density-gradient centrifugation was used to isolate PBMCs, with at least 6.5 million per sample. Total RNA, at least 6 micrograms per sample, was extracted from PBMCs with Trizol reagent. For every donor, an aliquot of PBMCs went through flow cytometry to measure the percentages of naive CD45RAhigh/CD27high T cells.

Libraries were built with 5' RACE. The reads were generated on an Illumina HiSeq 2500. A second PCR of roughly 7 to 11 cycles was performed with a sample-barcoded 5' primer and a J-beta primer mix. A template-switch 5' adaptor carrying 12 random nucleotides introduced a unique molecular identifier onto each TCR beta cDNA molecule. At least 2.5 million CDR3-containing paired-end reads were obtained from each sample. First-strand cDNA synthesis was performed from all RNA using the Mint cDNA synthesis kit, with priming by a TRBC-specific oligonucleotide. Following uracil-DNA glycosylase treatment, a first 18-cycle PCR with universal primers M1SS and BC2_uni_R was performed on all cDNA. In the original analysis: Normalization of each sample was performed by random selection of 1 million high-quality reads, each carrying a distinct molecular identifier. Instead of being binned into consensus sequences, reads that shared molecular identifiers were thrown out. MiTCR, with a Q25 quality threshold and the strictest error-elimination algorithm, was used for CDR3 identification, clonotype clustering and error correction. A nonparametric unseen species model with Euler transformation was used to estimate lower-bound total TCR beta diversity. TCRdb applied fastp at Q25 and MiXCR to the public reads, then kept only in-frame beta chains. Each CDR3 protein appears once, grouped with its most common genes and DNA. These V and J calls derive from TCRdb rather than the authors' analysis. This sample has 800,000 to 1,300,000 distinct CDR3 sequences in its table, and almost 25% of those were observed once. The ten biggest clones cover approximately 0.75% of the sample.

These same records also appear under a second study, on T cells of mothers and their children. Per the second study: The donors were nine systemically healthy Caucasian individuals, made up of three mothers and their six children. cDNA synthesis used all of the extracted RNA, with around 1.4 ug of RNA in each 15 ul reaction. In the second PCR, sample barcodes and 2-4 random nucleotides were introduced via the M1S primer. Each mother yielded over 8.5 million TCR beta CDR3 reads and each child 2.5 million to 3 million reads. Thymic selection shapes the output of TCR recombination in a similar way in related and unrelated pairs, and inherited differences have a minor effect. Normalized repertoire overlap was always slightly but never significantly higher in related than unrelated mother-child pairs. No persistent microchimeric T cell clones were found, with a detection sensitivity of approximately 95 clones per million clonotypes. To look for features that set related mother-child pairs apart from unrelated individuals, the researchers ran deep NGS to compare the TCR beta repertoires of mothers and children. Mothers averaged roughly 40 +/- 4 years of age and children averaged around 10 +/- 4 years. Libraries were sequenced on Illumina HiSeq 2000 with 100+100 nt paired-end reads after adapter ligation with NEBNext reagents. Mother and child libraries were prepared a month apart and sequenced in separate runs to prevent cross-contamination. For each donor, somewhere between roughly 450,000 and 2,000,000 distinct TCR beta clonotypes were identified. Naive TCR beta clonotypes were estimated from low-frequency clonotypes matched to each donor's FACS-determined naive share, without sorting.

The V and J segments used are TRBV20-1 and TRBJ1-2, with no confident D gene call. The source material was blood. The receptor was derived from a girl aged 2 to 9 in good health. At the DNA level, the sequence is TGCAGTGCTAGAGACAGCCGCTATGGCTACACCTTC. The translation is CSARDSRYGYTF.